Below, 18 T cell receptor beta chains from the same sample are listed, as sequenced in a study of immune heterogeneity within non-small cell lung tumors. Amplification of the TCR beta CDR3 was achieved through multiplex PCR with 32 V and 13 J primers. TCRdb reprocessed the multiplex PCR reads with MiXCR, giving one entry per CDR3 protein. The sample lists about 4,700 distinct CDR3 sequences; around a fifth were seen once. Template material comprised bulk tumor genomic DNA at roughly 600 ng per sample. While surgery was under way, several biopsies spaced far apart were taken per primary tumor. These patients got curative surgery after being newly diagnosed with untreated non-small cell lung cancer. The material sequenced was lung tumor tissue. Receptor source: a man in his 60s with non-small cell lung cancer.

V is TRBV5-5 and J is TRBJ1-1, with 10 bases that match TRBD1. This CDR3 is 15 amino acids long. Germline trimming cut 1 base from V and 4 bases from J; bases unmatched to any gene: 4. Germline CDR1 and CDR2: SGHKS and YYEKEE (reference sequence). The CDR3 is CASSLSGTGATEAFF. The DNA for the CDR3 is TGTGCCAGCAGCTTGAGTGGGACAGGGGCCACTGAAGCTTTCTTT.

In regard to this clonotype: One junction end does not reproduce the germline sequence, and a read error may be involved. The chain recombines TRBV5-1 with TRBJ2-7, with 8 bases aligning to TRBD1. Looked up from germline, CDR1 is SGHRS and CDR2 is YFSETQ. The CDR3 is made up of 14 amino acids. CDR3 sequence: CAISFAGGGYEQYF. CDR3 nucleotide sequence: TGCGCCATCAGCTTCGCAGGGGGCGGTTACGAGCAGTACTTC.

Within the sample, this clonotype is medium-sized. This sequence joins TRBV4-1 and TRBJ2-2; a possible D gene is TRBD2 (6 bases). CDR1 is MGHRA and CDR2 is YSYEKL in the germline V gene. V gave up 0 bases and J gave up 7 bases, with 12 bases separating them. There are 15 residues in the CDR3. In DNA form, the CDR3 reads TGCGCCAGCAGCCAAGACTCTAGCGTAGGCGGGGAGCTGTTTTTT. Translating it yields CASSQDSSVGGELFF.

This chain connects TRBV7-3 to TRBJ2-1; 9 bases line up with TRBD2. Germline CDR1 reads SGHTA; CDR2 reads FQGTGA. V trimming: 3 bases; J trimming: 2 bases; junction bases outside the gene matches: 2. The length of the CDR3 is 15 residues. The CDR3 loop is CASSLGGRAYNEQFF. The CDR3 region has the DNA TGTGCCAGCAGCTTGGGCGGGAGGGCCTACAATGAGCAGTTCTTC.

CDR3 amino acids: CASSLSRANEQYF. DNA for the CDR3: TGTGCCAGCAGTTTGTCTAGGGCAAACGAGCAGTACTTC. The V and J genes are TRBV6-2 or TRBV6-3 and TRBJ2-7; D not resolved. Germline CDR1 and CDR2: MNHEY and SVGEGT. This CDR3 comprises 13 residues. Trimming cost V 4 bases and J 5 bases, with 12 bases left between them.

This clonotype was detected only a few times. The J gene is TRBJ2-7, the V gene TRBV6-6; 8 bases agree with TRBD1. V was pared by 0 bases and J by 6 bases, with 10 bases of the junction left unmatched. Per the germline V gene, CDR1 is MNHNY and CDR2 is SVGAGI (reference sequence). The CDR3 is made up of 16 amino acids. CDR3 residues: CASSYSGGQGVVEQYF. DNA of the CDR3: TGTGCCAGCAGTTACTCAGGCGGACAGGGTGTTGTCGAGCAGTACTTC.

This clonotype was seen a handful of times. The CDR3 reads CASSPGPGLAAKETQYF. For the CDR3, the DNA is TGTGCCAGCAGCCCGGGACCGGGACTAGCGGCAAAGGAGACCCAGTACTTC. This chain joins TRBV7-3 and TRBJ2-5, with 11 bases aligning to TRBD2. Unmatched junction bases numbered 13, after V lost 5 bases and J lost 5 bases. The CDR3 extends over 17 amino acids. Germline V gene data show CDR1 as SGHTA and CDR2 as FQGTGA.

The chain couples TRBV5-4 to TRBJ1-2, with 9 bases fitting TRBD1. The CDR3 is made up of 15 amino acids. V lost 4 bases to trimming and J lost 2 bases; unmatched junction nucleotides: 6. Germline CDR1 reads SGHNT; CDR2 reads YYREEE (reference sequence). Here the CDR3 reads CASSTKQGANYGYTF. The CDR3 DNA reads as TGTGCCAGCAGCACGAAACAGGGGGCGAACTATGGCTACACCTTC.

This clonotype is medium-sized (0.01 to 0.1%) by share. The CDR3 spells CAVGRRYGYTF. The CDR3, as DNA: TGTGCCGTGGGCCGGAGATATGGCTACACCTTC. This chain connects TRBV7-2 to TRBJ1-2, with unresolved D. The germline V gene encodes CDR1 SGHTA and CDR2 FQGNSA. This CDR3 is 11 amino acids long. The germline V and J ends were trimmed by 11 bases and 5 bases, with 12 bases remaining between them.

In its sample, this clonotype is medium-sized. The chain has TRBV4-1 and TRBJ1-2; D unresolved. V lost 0 bases to trimming and J lost 3 bases, with 5 bases between them. This CDR3 region has 13 residues. Germline values: CDR1 MGHRA, CDR2 YSYEKL. CDR3 sequence: CASSQESYYGYTF. In DNA form, the CDR3 reads TGCGCCAGCAGCCAAGAGTCTTACTATGGCTACACCTTC.

This clonotype was picked up a small number of times. The CDR3 nucleotides are TGTGCCAGCAGTCCGACAGGCCTGAGCTCCTACGAGCAGTACTTC. This encodes CASSPTGLSSYEQYF. The rearrangement joins TRBV25-1 to TRBJ2-7; maybe TRBD1 (6 bases). The CDR3 is made up of 15 amino acids. The V end lost 5 bases, the J end lost 0 bases, and 14 bases lay between the germline ends. Germline V lookup: CDR1 MGHDK, CDR2 SYGVNS.

On this clonotype itself: Possible read error: a much larger clone is one base away. The chain has TRBV7-9 and TRBJ2-6, with D perhaps TRBD1 or TRBD2 (5 bases each). Germline CDR1 SEHNR, CDR2 FQNEAQ (reference sequence). The CDR3 runs 17 residues. The V and J ends lost 5 bases and 4 bases respectively, with 18 bases between them. The CDR3 loop reads CASSKTGTVRGANVLTF. CDR3 in DNA: TGTGCCAGCAGCAAAACCGGGACCGTGCGAGGGGCCAACGTCCTGACTTTC. Full variable domain (missing parts from reference TRBV7-9 and TRBJ2-6): DTGVSQNPRHKITKRGQNVTFRCDPISEHNRLYWYRQTLGQGPEFLTYFQNEAQLEKSRLLSDRFSAERPKGSFSTLEIQRTEQGDSAMYLCASSKTGTVRGANVLTFGAGSRLTVL.

The CDR3 DNA is TGTGCCAGCAGCTTAGACGGATACACCGGGGAGCTGTTTTTT. This sequence encodes CASSLDGYTGELFF. The chain employs TRBV11-2 and TRBJ2-2; no firm D call. CDR3 size: 14 residues. Looked up from germline, CDR1 is SGHAT and CDR2 is FQNNGV. The V end lost 0 bases, the J end lost 3 bases, and 5 bases lay between the germline ends.

In regard to this clonotype: One end of the junction fails to match germline, which may point to a read error. The chain carries TRBV28 and TRBJ2-2; tentative D call: TRBD2 (7 bases). The CDR3 sequence is 15 residues long. Germline V gene lookup returns CDR1 MDHEN and CDR2 SYDVKM. The DNA for the CDR3 is TGTGACAGCAGACCAGGGAGGGGGAACAACGGGGAGCTGTTTTTT. Translated: CDSRPGRGNNGELFF.

The chain joins TRBV10-3 to TRBJ2-3; D is possibly TRBD2 (5 bases). CDR3 length: 15 residues. Germline lookup yields CDR1 ENHRY and CDR2 SYGVKD. Trimming left V 8 bases short and J 4 bases short, with 19 bases between. The CDR3 reads CAISGRGLDPDTQYF. The CDR3 DNA sequence: TGTGCCATCTCTGGGAGAGGGTTGGACCCAGATACGCAGTATTTT.

This clonotype was counted between two and nine times. The chain recombines TRBV19 with TRBJ2-2, with TRBD2 identical over 9 bases. Trimming cost V 7 bases and J 2 bases; bases outside gene matches: 5. This CDR3 spans 15 amino acids. CDR1 and CDR2 from the germline V gene are LNHDA and SQIVND (reference sequence). CDR3 residues: CASKETSGNTGELFF. The CDR3 DNA sequence: TGTGCCAGTAAGGAGACTAGCGGTAACACCGGGGAGCTGTTTTTT.

This clonotype has a single count. The V gene is TRBV27, the J gene TRBJ1-6; 8 bases line up with TRBD1. V was clipped by 9 bases and J by 13 bases; unmatched bases: 14. This CDR3 contains 14 residues. Germline lookup yields CDR1 MNHEY and CDR2 SMNVEV (reference sequence). CDR3 bases: TGTGCCAGAAGCACTCCCGGGACAGGCTCTCCCCTCCACTTT. This gives the protein CARSTPGTGSPLHF.

The chain combines TRBV5-1 with TRBJ2-7; TRBD1 might be the D (6 bases). The CDR3 length is 12 residues. Trimming removed 4 bases at V and 7 bases at J, with 12 bases between. Germline loops: CDR1 SGHRS, CDR2 YFSETQ. DNA of the CDR3: TGCGCCAGCAGCCGGGACATGGGGGAGCAGTACTTC. Translated, it gives CASSRDMGEQYF.